This passage covers 11 T cell receptor beta chains from one sample sequenced in a study of T cell responses to AZD1222 COVID-19 vaccine (dated by TCRdb to the early 2020s). Library preparation used the immunoSEQ multiplex PCR assay. TCRdb retrieved this table from immuneACCESS and kept in-frame rearrangements only. Not all clones are present; in checked studies, unresolved V genes account for under half, and no reason is known for the remainder. Within this sample are 100,000 to 150,000 clones, with 89% of them counted one time only. The ten biggest clones cover about 4.3% of the sample. The time point label of this sample denotes: baseline before first vaccination. The material sequenced was peripheral blood, taken on day 0 of AZD1222 vaccination. The receptors here all came from an adult in good health.

This clone was found once. The V and J genes are TRBV6-1 and TRBJ2-7, with 11 bases lining up with TRBD1. Germline V CDR1 and CDR2: MNHNS, SASEGT. This CDR3 is built from 15 residues. V dropped 1 base and J dropped 5; count of bases not matched to a gene: 4. The CDR3 DNA reads as TGTGCCAGCAGTGAAGTTAGGACAGGGGGCAACGAGCAGTACTTC. The encoded protein is CASSEVRTGGNEQYF.

V is TRBV29-1 and J is TRBJ1-2, with TRBD1 matching 8 bases. Trimming at V came to 0 bases and at J to 6 bases, leaving 0 bases not matched to a gene. This CDR3 region has 12 residues. Germline CDR1 reads SQVTM; CDR2 reads ANQGSEA. The CDR3 DNA is TGCAGCGTTGAAGAACAGGGGGATGGCTACACCTTC. It is translated as CSVEEQGDGYTF.

This clone was found a few times. The chain has TRBV3-1 (or the pseudogene TRBV3-2) and TRBJ1-2; D is ambiguous. The CDR3 runs 14 residues. The germline V gene encodes CDR1 LGHDT and CDR2 YNNKEL (reference sequence). The V end was cut by 4 bases, the J end by 8 bases, with 17 bases between. Written as DNA, the CDR3 is TGTGCCAGCAGCCCCCAGTTCGGGGTGAGGGGCTACACCTTC. Its translation is CASSPQFGVRGYTF.

On this clone itself: Within the sample, other DNA sequences also encode this same CDR3. As DNA, the CDR3 is TGTGCCAGTAACAACGCGGGGACAGGGATCGGCTACACCTTC. Residues: CASNNAGTGIGYTF. The rearrangement joins TRBV19 to TRBJ1-2, with 9 bases aligning to TRBD1. Germline V lookup: CDR1 LNHDA, CDR2 SQIVND (reference sequence). The length of the CDR3 is 14 residues. With V trimmed by 7 bases and J by 8 bases, 11 bases remained unmatched.

This rearrangement joins TRBV7-2 to TRBJ2-1, with TRBD2 identical over 7 bases. The CDR3 spans 15 residues. J lost 2 bases, V lost 5 bases, and 6 bases had no gene match. The germline V gene has CDR1 SGHTA and CDR2 FQGNSA. The CDR3 coding sequence is TGTGCCAGCAGCCCCAGGACTAGAGCCTACAATGAGCAGTTCTTC. Protein product: CASSPRTRAYNEQFF.

V usage is TRBV28 and J usage is TRBJ1-4; D possibly corresponds to TRBD1 (5 bases). From germline, CDR1 is MDHEN and CDR2 SYDVKM. The CDR3 sequence is 16 residues long. In nucleotides, the CDR3 is TGTGCGAGCGGGCAGGGCCATGGGACAACTAATGAAAAACTGTTTTTT. Protein sequence: CASGQGHGTTNEKLFF.

V gene TRBV23-1 combines with J gene TRBJ1-5; D unclear. TRBV23-1 is filed as an ORF, its function uncertain. Trimming stripped 2 bases from V and 1 base from J, with 12 bases between. This CDR3 is built from 16 residues. The CDR3 loop is CASSQVGSPSNQPQHF. The CDR3 DNA follows: TGCGCCAGCAGTCAAGTAGGATCTCCGAGCAATCAGCCCCAGCATTTT.

The V and J genes are TRBV7-9 and TRBJ1-1; D is unclear. Deletions cut 0 bases from V and 7 bases from J, with 0 bases between. The CDR3 has 10 amino acids. Germline CDR1 SEHNR, CDR2 FQNEAQ (reference sequence). DNA of the CDR3: TGTGCCAGCAGCTTAGCTGAAGCTTTCTTT. This translates into CASSLAEAFF.

This chain joins TRBV9 and TRBJ2-3; the D is unclear. The V gene's germline CDR1 is SGDLS and CDR2 YYNGEE. CDR3 length: 13 residues. V was shortened by 4 bases and J by 0 bases, with 6 bases between the two germline ends. The CDR3 DNA follows: TGTGCCAGCAGCATACTTAGCACAGATACGCAGTATTTT. Translated: CASSILSTDTQYF.

The chain recombines TRBV18 with TRBJ2-7; unclear D gene. The CDR3 length is 12 residues. CDR1 KGHSH and CDR2 LQKENI come from the germline V gene. V was pared by 3 bases and J by 6 bases, with 9 bases between. CDR3 nucleotide sequence: TGTGCCAGCTCACCCCTTCCTGCCGAGCAGTACTTC. Amino acid sequence: CASSPLPAEQYF.

V is TRBV28 and J is TRBJ2-1, with 7 bases that match TRBD2. Germline-derived CDR1 and CDR2 are MDHEN and SYDVKM. V lost 9 bases, J lost 0 bases, and 2 bases stayed unmatched. The CDR3 length is 13 residues. CDR3 amino acids: CASSSGSYNEQFF. Here the CDR3 DNA reads TGTGCCAGTTCTAGCGGCTCCTACAATGAGCAGTTCTTC.